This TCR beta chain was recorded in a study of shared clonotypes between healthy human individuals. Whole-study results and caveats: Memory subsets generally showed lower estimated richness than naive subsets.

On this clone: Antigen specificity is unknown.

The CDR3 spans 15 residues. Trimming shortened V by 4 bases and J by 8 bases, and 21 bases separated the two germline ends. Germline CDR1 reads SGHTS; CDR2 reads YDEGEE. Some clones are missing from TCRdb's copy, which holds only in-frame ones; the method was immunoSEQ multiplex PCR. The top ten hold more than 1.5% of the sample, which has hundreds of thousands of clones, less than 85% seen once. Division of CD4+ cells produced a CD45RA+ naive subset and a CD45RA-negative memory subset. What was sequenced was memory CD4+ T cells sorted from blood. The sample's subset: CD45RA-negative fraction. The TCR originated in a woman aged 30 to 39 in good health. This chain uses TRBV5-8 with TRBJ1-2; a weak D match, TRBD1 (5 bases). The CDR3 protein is CASSPGWGPGDGYTF. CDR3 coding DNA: TGTGCCAGCAGCCCCGGCTGGGGCCCGGGGGACGGCTACACCTTC.